This T cell receptor beta chain was identified during a study of CD8 T cells in Susac syndrome. Study-wide background: Blood was drawn from Susac syndrome patients while they were therapy-naive, on corticosteroids, or on intravenous immunoglobulin alone.

Study results and caveats: Clonal expansion was present among Susac CD8+ cells. This expansion reached its peak in TEMRA cells and in active patients.

Roughly 0.5 to 1 ug RNA was reverse transcribed with random hexamers. TCRdb reprocessed the immunoSEQ multiplex PCR reads with MiXCR, giving one entry per CDR3 protein. The sample records around 100,000 distinct CDR3 sequences, approximately 95% being singletons. The CDR3 is made up of 14 amino acids. Germline V gene sequence: CDR1 LGHDT, CDR2 YNNKEL (reference sequence). V was clipped by 2 bases and J by 5 bases, with 13 bases between them. Of note for this clonotype: The antigen remains unidentified.

The chain carries TRBV3-1 and TRBJ2-7, with TRBD2 as a possible D gene (6 bases). The clonotype comes from a human donor with Susac syndrome. The material sequenced was CD8+ T cells from PBMCs. The CDR3 is CASSQQAGNDEQYF. Written as DNA, the CDR3 is TGTGCCAGCAGCCAACAGGCGGGGAACGACGAGCAGTACTTC.